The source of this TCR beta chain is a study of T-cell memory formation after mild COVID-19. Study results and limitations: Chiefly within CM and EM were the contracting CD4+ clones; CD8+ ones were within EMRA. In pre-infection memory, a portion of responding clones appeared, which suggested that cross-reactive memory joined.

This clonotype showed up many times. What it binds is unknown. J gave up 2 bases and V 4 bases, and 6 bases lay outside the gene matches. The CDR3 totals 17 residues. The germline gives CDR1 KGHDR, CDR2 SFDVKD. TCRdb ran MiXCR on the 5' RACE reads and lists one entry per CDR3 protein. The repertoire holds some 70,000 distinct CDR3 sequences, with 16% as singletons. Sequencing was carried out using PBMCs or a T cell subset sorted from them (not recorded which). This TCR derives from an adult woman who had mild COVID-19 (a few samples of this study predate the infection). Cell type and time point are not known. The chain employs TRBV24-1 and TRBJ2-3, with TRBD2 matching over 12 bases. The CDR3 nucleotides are TGTGCCACCAGTGACCGAGGACTAGCGGGACCCACAGATACGCAGTATTTT. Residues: CATSDRGLAGPTDTQYF.